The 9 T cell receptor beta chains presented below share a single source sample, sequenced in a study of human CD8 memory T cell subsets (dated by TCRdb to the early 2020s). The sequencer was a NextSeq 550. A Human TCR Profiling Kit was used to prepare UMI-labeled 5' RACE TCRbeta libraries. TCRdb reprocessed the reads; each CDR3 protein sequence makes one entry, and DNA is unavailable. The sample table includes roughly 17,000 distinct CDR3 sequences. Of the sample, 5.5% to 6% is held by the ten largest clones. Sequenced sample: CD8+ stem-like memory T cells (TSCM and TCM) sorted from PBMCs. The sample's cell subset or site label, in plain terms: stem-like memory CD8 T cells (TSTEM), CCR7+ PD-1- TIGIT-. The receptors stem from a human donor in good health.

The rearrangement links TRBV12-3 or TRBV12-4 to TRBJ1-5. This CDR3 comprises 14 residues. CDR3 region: CASDTDGSNQPQHF.

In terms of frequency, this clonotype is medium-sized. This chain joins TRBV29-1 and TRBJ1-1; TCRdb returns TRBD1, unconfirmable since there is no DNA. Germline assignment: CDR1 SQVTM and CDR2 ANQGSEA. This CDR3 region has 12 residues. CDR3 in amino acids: CSVALDRGGAFF.

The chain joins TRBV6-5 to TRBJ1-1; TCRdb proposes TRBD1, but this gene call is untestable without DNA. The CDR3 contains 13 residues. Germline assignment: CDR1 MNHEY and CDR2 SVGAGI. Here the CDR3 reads CASTLSLGAEAFF.

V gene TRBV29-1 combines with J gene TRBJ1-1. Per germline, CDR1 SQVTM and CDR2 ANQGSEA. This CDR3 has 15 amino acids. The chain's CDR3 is CSVEIGTWGDTEAFF.

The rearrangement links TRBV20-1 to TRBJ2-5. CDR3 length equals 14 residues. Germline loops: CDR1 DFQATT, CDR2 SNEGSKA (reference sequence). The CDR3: CSARDLGITETQYF.

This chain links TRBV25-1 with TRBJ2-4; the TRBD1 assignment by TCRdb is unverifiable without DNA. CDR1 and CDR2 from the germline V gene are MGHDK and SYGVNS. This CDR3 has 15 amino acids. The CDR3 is CASSLPGAAENIQYF.

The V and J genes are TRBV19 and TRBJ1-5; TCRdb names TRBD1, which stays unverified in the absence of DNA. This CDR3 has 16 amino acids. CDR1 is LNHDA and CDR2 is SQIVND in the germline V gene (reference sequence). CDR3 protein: CASSTGIRAPALPQHF.

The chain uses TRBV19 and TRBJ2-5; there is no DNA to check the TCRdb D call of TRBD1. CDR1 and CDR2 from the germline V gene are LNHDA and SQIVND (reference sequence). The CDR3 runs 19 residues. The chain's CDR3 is CASSPGTVRGGGIQETQYF.

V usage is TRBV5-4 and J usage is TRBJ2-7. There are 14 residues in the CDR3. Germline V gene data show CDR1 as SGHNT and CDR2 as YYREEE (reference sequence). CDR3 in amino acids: CASSFQGSPYEQYF.